Listed here are 20 T cell receptor beta chains from one sample, sequenced in a study of T cell responses to AZD1222 COVID-19 vaccine. Libraries were prepared by immunoSEQ multiplex PCR; TCRdb keeps only in-frame clonotypes and omits some of them. The sample holds about 180,000 clones, roughly nine tenths seen once. The sequenced sample was peripheral blood, obtained on day 0 of AZD1222 vaccination. Receptor source: an adult in good health.

The rearrangement joins TRBV5-1 to TRBJ1-1; D may be TRBD1 (6 bases). Germline V gene sequence: CDR1 SGHRS, CDR2 YFSETQ. V was trimmed by 3 bases and J by 3 bases, leaving 12 bases between them. The CDR3 runs 14 residues. CDR3 in DNA: TGCGCCAGCAGCTGGGCCCCAGGGGACACTGAAGCTTTCTTT. This sequence encodes CASSWAPGDTEAFF.

The genes are TRBV27 and TRBJ1-3, with 7 bases lining up with TRBD1. Germline V gene lookup returns CDR1 MNHEY and CDR2 SMNVEV (reference sequence). The length of the CDR3 is 14 residues. V shed 6 bases, J shed 7 bases, and the junction held 9 bases outside the gene matches. DNA for the CDR3: TGTGCCAGCAGACGCGCGGGACAGTCTAACACCATATATTTT. Translating it yields CASRRAGQSNTIYF.

A single count supports this clone. The V call is TRBV7-2, the J call TRBJ2-5; 7 bases align to TRBD2. The CDR3 is 14 amino acids. Trimming at V came to 5 bases and at J to 4 bases, leaving 7 bases not matched to a gene. CDR1 SGHTA and CDR2 FQGNSA come from the germline V gene. The CDR3 bases are TGTGCCAGCAGCATGAGGACTAGTTCAGAGACCCAGTACTTC. This gives the protein CASSMRTSSETQYF.

V usage is TRBV7-6 and J usage is TRBJ2-7, with 7 bases aligning to TRBD1. Germline trimming cut 1 base from V and 2 bases from J; bases unmatched to any gene: 5. The CDR3 extends over 15 amino acids. Germline CDR1 and CDR2: SGHVS and FNYEAQ. The CDR3 DNA follows: TGTGCCAGCAGCTTAGGCGGACAGGCCACCTACGAGCAGTACTTC. Amino acid sequence: CASSLGGQATYEQYF.

This clone was seen once. The gene calls are TRBV5-6 and TRBJ1-2; tentative D call: TRBD1 (5 bases). Trimming pared 2 bases from V and 3 bases from J, leaving 11 bases between. CDR1 is SGHDT and CDR2 is YYEEEE in the germline V gene. The CDR3 length is 14 residues. The CDR3: CASSFSGPYYGYTF. Here the CDR3 DNA reads TGTGCCAGCAGCTTCTCAGGGCCATACTATGGCTACACCTTC.

The J gene is TRBJ1-2, the V gene TRBV19; D is possibly TRBD1 (6 bases). Looked up from germline, CDR1 is LNHDA and CDR2 is SQIVND (reference sequence). The CDR3 contains 14 residues. V was clipped by 7 bases and J by 2 bases, with 14 bases between them. The CDR3 loop reads CASNGGRANYGYTF. In DNA form, the CDR3 reads TGTGCCAGTAATGGGGGCAGGGCAAACTATGGCTACACCTTC. Based on the CDR3 plus reference TRBV19 and TRBJ1-2, the full variable domain is DGGITQSPKYLFRKEGQNVTLSCEQNLNHDAMYWYRQDPGQGLRLIYYSQIVNDFQKGDIAEGYSVSREKKESFPLTVTSAQKNPTAFYLCASNGGRANYGYTFGSGTRLTVV.

The chain carries TRBV27 and TRBJ2-1; 8 bases fit TRBD1. The V gene's germline CDR1 is MNHEY and CDR2 SMNVEV (reference sequence). The V gene end was trimmed by 9 bases and the J gene end by 8 bases; junction bases not matched to a gene: 12. The CDR3 sequence is 14 residues long. The CDR3 DNA is TGTGCCAGTAGACCCTACAGGGGGGCCGATGAGCAGTTCTTC. Residues: CASRPYRGADEQFF.

For the CDR3, the DNA is TGTGCCAGCAGCTCCCCCCTACAGGGGCGAAAGAACACTGAAGCTTTCTTT. Translating it yields CASSSPLQGRKNTEAFF. The rearrangement links TRBV7-2 to TRBJ1-1; 7 bases match TRBD1. Germline V gene data show CDR1 as SGHTA and CDR2 as FQGNSA. V was clipped by 4 bases and J by 1 base; unmatched bases: 12. This CDR3 has 17 amino acids.

The rearrangement links TRBV19 to TRBJ1-1; D may be TRBD1 (5 bases). This CDR3 spans 13 amino acids. V was clipped by 1 base and J by 11 bases, with 14 bases between them. In germline, CDR1 is LNHDA, CDR2 SQIVND (reference sequence). DNA of the CDR3: TGTGCCAGTAGTATAGGTCAGGGAAGGGAGGCTTTCTTT. Encoded protein: CASSIGQGREAFF. Variable domain in full (rest from reference TRBV19 and TRBJ1-1): DGGITQSPKYLFRKEGQNVTLSCEQNLNHDAMYWYRQDPGQGLRLIYYSQIVNDFQKGDIAEGYSVSREKKESFPLTVTSAQKNPTAFYLCASSIGQGREAFFGQGTRLTVV.

The V call is TRBV20-1, the J call TRBJ2-5; D remains unclear. V lost 7 bases and J 1 base, leaving 7 bases between the germline ends. The CDR3 length is 11 residues. The germline CDR1 and CDR2 sequences are DFQATT and SNEGSKA (reference sequence). The CDR3 DNA is TGCAGTGTTCGTCCCCAAGAGACCCAGTACTTC. Protein sequence: CSVRPQETQYF.

The V and J genes are TRBV19 and TRBJ1-1, with 8 positions matching TRBD1. The CDR3 is made up of 15 amino acids. The germline CDR1 and CDR2 sequences are LNHDA and SQIVND (reference sequence). The junction had 2 bases not matched to a gene; V was cut back by 2 bases and J by 0 bases. DNA for the CDR3: TGTGCCAGTAGTATACACAGGGGGTTGAACACTGAAGCTTTCTTT. It yields the protein CASSIHRGLNTEAFF.

The V call is TRBV7-8, the J call TRBJ2-7; maybe TRBD1 (5 bases). The CDR3 loop spans 17 amino acids. Trimming pared 0 bases from V and 4 bases from J, leaving 19 bases between. The germline V gene has CDR1 SGHVS and CDR2 FQNEAQ. CDR3 bases: TGTGCCAGCAGCTTAGCTTTCCGGTCAGGGCTTTGGTACGAGCAGTACTTC. Protein sequence: CASSLAFRSGLWYEQYF.

The chain combines TRBV28 with TRBJ1-1, with TRBD1 identical over 10 bases. This CDR3 comprises 14 residues. V dropped 5 bases and J dropped 0; count of bases not matched to a gene: 0. Germline-derived CDR1 and CDR2 are MDHEN and SYDVKM. This CDR3 reads CASSDRGLNTEAFF. CDR3 sequence (DNA): TGTGCCAGCAGTGACAGGGGGCTGAACACTGAAGCTTTCTTT.

This clone was seen once. The rearrangement uses TRBV30 and TRBJ2-1; no definite D call. With 0 bases removed from V and 6 bases from J, the gap between germline ends came to 3 bases. This CDR3 spans 11 amino acids. The germline CDR1 and CDR2 sequences are GTSNPN and SVGIG (reference sequence). In DNA form, the CDR3 reads TGTGCCTGGAGTGTCCGCAATGAGCAGTTCTTC. This translates into CAWSVRNEQFF.

J is TRBJ2-1 and V is TRBV15; D is perhaps TRBD2 (6 bases). The CDR3 loop spans 16 amino acids. V was cut by 0 bases and J by 7 bases, with 16 bases left in between. Germline CDR1 and CDR2: LNHNV and YYDKDF (reference sequence). The CDR3 DNA follows: TGTGCCACCAGCAGAGATCTCCTAGCGCCTGGGAATGAGCAGTTCTTC. Translated, it gives CATSRDLLAPGNEQFF.

The chain joins TRBV9 to TRBJ1-4; 9 bases match TRBD1. Germline CDR1 reads SGDLS; CDR2 reads YYNGEE. The trim removed 3 bases at V and 8 bases at J, leaving 11 bases unmatched. This CDR3 comprises 16 residues. CDR3 bases: TGTGCCAGCAGCGCAACCCCCGGGACAGGGTACGAAAAACTGTTTTTT. This codes for CASSATPGTGYEKLFF.

This clone was detected only a few times. The gene calls are TRBV5-6 and TRBJ2-2; TRBD2 matches 9 bases. J lost 6 bases, V lost 2 bases, and 2 bases had no gene match. Germline CDR1 and CDR2: SGHDT and YYEEEE. CDR3 length: 14 amino acids. CDR3 DNA sequence: TGTGCCAGCAGCTTAGCGGGGGGCCCCGGGGAGCTGTTTTTT. It codes for CASSLAGGPGELFF. The entire variable domain, with the rest obtained from reference TRBV5-6 and TRBJ2-2, is as follows: DAGVTQSPTHLIKTRGQQVTLRCSPKSGHDTVSWYQQALGQGPQFIFQYYEEEERQRGNFPDRFSGHQFPNYSSELNVNALLLGDSALYLCASSLAGGPGELFFGEGSRLTVL.

V and J are TRBV10-2 and TRBJ2-6; 7 positions agree with TRBD1. The V and J ends lost 6 bases and 1 base, in that order; junction bases with no gene match: 6. This CDR3 is built from 16 residues. CDR1 and CDR2 (germline): WSHSY, SAAADI. The CDR3 nucleotides read TGCGCCAGCAGGGGTACAGGGGTATCTGGGGCCAACGTCCTGACTTTC. Amino acids: CASRGTGVSGANVLTF.

This chain connects TRBV11-2 to TRBJ2-1, with 10 bases aligning to TRBD1. The V gene's germline CDR1 is SGHAT and CDR2 FQNNGV. CDR3 size: 17 residues. V trimming: 4 bases; J trimming: 0 bases; junction bases outside the gene matches: 6. The CDR3: CASSSWTGGFSYNEQFF. The CDR3, as DNA: TGTGCCAGCAGCTCATGGACAGGGGGGTTCTCCTACAATGAGCAGTTCTTC.

V is TRBV6-4 and J is TRBJ1-6, with a weak D call TRBD1 (6 bases). Germline V lookup: CDR1 MRHNA, CDR2 SNTAGT. The CDR3 covers 15 residues. Trimming left V 2 bases short and J 8 bases short, with 13 bases between. The CDR3, as DNA: TGTGCCAGCAGTGACAGACAGGATGGGTATTCACCCCTCCACTTT. Translation gives CASSDRQDGYSPLHF.